The 11 T cell receptor beta chains below come from one sample, sequenced in a study of blood T cell repertoires in COVID-19. Only in-frame clones appear in the TCRdb table, and some are missing; sequencing was by immunoSEQ multiplex PCR. The repertoire has 200,000 to 300,000 clones, about 83% of them found once; the top ten carry less than 6.5%. Sequenced input: peripheral blood. The receptors originated from a human donor in a cohort sampled during active COVID-19.

The genes are TRBV29-1 and TRBJ1-1; D ambiguous. The V and J ends lost 4 bases and 5 bases respectively, with 5 bases between them. CDR1 is SQVTM and CDR2 is ANQGSEA in the germline V gene. The CDR3 is made up of 10 amino acids. For the CDR3, the DNA is TGCAGCGTTGCCGGTACTGAAGCTTTCTTT. Translating gives CSVAGTEAFF.

The chain is built from TRBV11-2 and TRBJ2-4; 7 bases match TRBD1. Trimming removed 4 bases from V and 9 bases from J; junction bases left unmatched: 12. The CDR3 extends over 15 amino acids. Per germline, CDR1 SGHAT and CDR2 FQNNGV. Written as DNA, the CDR3 is TGTGCCAGCAGCTCCCCCCGGCAGGGGGTGGGCATTCAGTACTTC. This codes for CASSSPRQGVGIQYF.

This chain joins TRBV28 and TRBJ1-2; D gene uncertain. Germline V lookup: CDR1 MDHEN, CDR2 SYDVKM. V was pared by 6 bases and J by 6 bases, with 17 bases between. This CDR3 comprises 14 residues. CDR3: CASSPMGRLNGYTF. In DNA form, the CDR3 reads TGTGCCAGCAGCCCAATGGGTCGACTGAATGGCTACACCTTC.

This sequence joins TRBV29-1 and TRBJ1-1; D unresolved. V lost 0 bases and J lost 5, with 7 bases in between. CDR1 is SQVTM and CDR2 is ANQGSEA in the germline V gene. The CDR3 loop spans 12 amino acids. The CDR3 reads CSVEDRSTEAFF. Written as DNA, the CDR3 is TGCAGCGTTGAAGATCGGAGTACTGAAGCTTTCTTT.

This chain connects TRBV10-3 to TRBJ2-5; D perhaps matches TRBD2 (6 bases). Germline V CDR1 and CDR2: ENHRY, SYGVKD. Trimming shortened V by 2 bases and J by 5 bases, and 9 bases separated the two germline ends. The CDR3 is 13 residues long. The CDR3: CAISEIGGETQYF. CDR3 sequence (DNA): TGTGCCATCAGTGAGATTGGGGGGGAGACCCAGTACTTC.

The chain has TRBV6-5 and TRBJ2-7; 9 bases match TRBD2. The CDR3 has 14 amino acids. The trim removed 2 bases at V and 4 bases at J, leaving 3 bases unmatched. Germline CDR1 and CDR2: MNHEY and SVGAGI. The CDR3 reads CASSYRGRGYEQYF. The CDR3 nucleotides are TGTGCCAGCAGTTACCGCGGGAGGGGGTACGAGCAGTACTTC.

The count of this clone is one. This chain connects TRBV4-1 to TRBJ2-5; maybe TRBD1 (5 bases). Germline values: CDR1 MGHRA, CDR2 YSYEKL. CDR3 length: 13 residues. Between the trimmed V and J ends, which lost 1 base and 3 bases, there was a span of 6 bases. The CDR3 coding sequence is TGCGCCAGCAGCCAAGGACAGAAAGAGACCCAGTACTTC. The encoded protein is CASSQGQKETQYF.

This clone came up once. The DNA is omitted, as the CDR3 cannot be located on it reliably, and the CDR3 follows TCRdb's listing. The chain is built from TRBV10-2 and TRBJ2-1; the table names TRBD1, a call not compared with the DNA. The CDR3 is 15 residues long, counting both termini. Per the germline V gene, CDR1 is WSHSY and CDR2 is SAAADI. CDR3 protein: CASSESRFGAGAQFF.

This chain uses TRBV11-2 with TRBJ1-2; 8 bases map to TRBD1. The length of the CDR3 is 15 residues. Trimming took 1 base from V and 2 from J; bases not matched to a gene: 3. CDR1 and CDR2 from the germline V gene are SGHAT and FQNNGV. The CDR3 region is CASSLGRTGNYGYTF. Here the CDR3 DNA reads TGTGCCAGCAGCTTAGGTCGGACAGGGAACTATGGCTACACCTTC.

This clone occurred a few times. This chain joins TRBV9 and TRBJ2-1, with 10 bases fitting TRBD2. The CDR3 covers 14 residues. CDR1 is SGDLS and CDR2 is YYNGEE in the germline V gene. V dropped 3 bases and J dropped 9; count of bases not matched to a gene: 6. CDR3: CASSAGLAVGEQFF. CDR3 in DNA: TGTGCCAGCAGCGCAGGACTAGCGGTTGGTGAGCAGTTCTTC.

The rearrangement links TRBV19 to TRBJ2-1; 9 positions match TRBD1. V gave up 3 bases and J gave up 5 bases; unmatched junction bases: 11. The CDR3 is 17 residues long. Germline V CDR1 and CDR2: LNHDA, SQIVND (reference sequence). CDR3 nucleotides: TGTGCCAGTAGTATTCCCAACATCGGACAGGGGAACAATGAGCAGTTCTTC. This translates into CASSIPNIGQGNNEQFF.